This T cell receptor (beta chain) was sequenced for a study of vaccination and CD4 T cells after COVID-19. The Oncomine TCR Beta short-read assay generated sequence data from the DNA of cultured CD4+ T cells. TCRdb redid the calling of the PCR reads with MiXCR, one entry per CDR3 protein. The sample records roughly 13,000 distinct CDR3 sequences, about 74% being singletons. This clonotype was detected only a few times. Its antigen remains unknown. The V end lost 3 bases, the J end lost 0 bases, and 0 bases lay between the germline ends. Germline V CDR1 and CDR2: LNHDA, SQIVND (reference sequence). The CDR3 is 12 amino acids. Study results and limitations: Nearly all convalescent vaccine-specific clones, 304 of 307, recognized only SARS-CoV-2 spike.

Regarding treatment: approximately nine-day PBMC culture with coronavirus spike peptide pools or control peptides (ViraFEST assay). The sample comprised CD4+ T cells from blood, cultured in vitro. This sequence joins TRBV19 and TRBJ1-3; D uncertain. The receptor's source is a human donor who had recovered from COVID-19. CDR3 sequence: CASSISGNTIYF. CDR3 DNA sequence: TGTGCCAGTAGTATCTCTGGAAACACCATATATTTT.